These T cell receptor beta chains were read from a single sample in a study of T cells after posttransplantation cyclophosphamide. Here immunoSEQ multiplex PCR was the method, and the copy in TCRdb shows in-frame clones only, minus some. Listed for the sample are about 40,000 clones, none seen a single time. Sequencing was carried out using PBMCs. The receptors shown here come from a woman between 45 and 60 years old in good health and a related stem cell transplant donor. CDR3s include the opening cysteine and the closing phenylalanine or tryptophan. Fields, in order: D gene, V gene, J gene, clone size, CDR3 protein, CDR3 DNA. A D gene is named only where the DNA matches it firmly. The size field is filled for only some rows; it gives once, few, many or a size class.

TRBD1,TRBV10-1,TRBJ2-5,many,CASTLQGAGETQYF,TGCGCCAGCACCCTGCAGGGGGCCGGAGAGACCCAGTACTTC
TRBD2,TRBV28,TRBJ2-4,many,CASGLAGGVKIQYF,TGTGCCAGCGGATTAGCGGGGGGCGTTAAAATTCAGTACTTC
NA,TRBV14,TRBJ1-1,many,CASSQIRGIGTEAFF,TGTGCCAGCAGCCAGATCAGGGGTATTGGAACTGAAGCTTTCTTT
NA,TRBV2,TRBJ1-1,many,CASTGYWNTEAFF,TGTGCCAGCACAGGATATTGGAACACTGAAGCTTTCTTT
NA,TRBV7-2,TRBJ2-7,many,CASSPRTDYEQYF,TGTGCCAGCAGCCCTCGGACAGATTACGAGCAGTACTTC
NA,TRBV14,TRBJ2-7,many,CASSHGTLAYEQYF,TGTGCCAGCAGCCACGGGACTCTAGCCTACGAGCAGTACTTC
TRBD1,TRBV7-8,TRBJ2-7,many,CASRTRTGNREQYF,TGTGCCAGCAGGACCCGGACAGGTAACAGGGAGCAGTACTTC
NA,TRBV5-1,TRBJ1-2,few,CASSLVWGLGYTF,TGCGCCAGCAGCTTGGTGTGGGGGCTCGGCTACACCTTC
NA,TRBV12-2,TRBJ2-3,many,CASRPRTGDTDTQYF,TGTGCAAGTCGCCCGAGGACAGGGGACACAGATACGCAGTATTTT
NA,TRBV29-1,TRBJ2-7,many,CSVEIVNRDEQYF,TGCAGCGTTGAAATAGTGAACAGGGACGAGCAGTACTTC
NA,TRBV19,TRBJ1-3,many,CASSIRQTSGNTIYF,TGTGCCAGTAGTATAAGACAGACCTCTGGAAACACCATATATTTT
NA,TRBV7-9,TRBJ1-2,many,CASSLAGDYGYTF,TGTGCCAGCAGCTTAGCAGGGGACTATGGCTACACCTTC
NA,TRBV2,TRBJ1-2,many,CASTRTGNYGYTF,TGTGCCAGCACTCGAACAGGGAACTATGGCTACACCTTC
TRBD1,TRBV11-2,TRBJ2-2,many,CASSSGTVGNTGELFF,TGTGCCAGCAGCTCAGGGACAGTCGGGAACACCGGGGAGCTGTTTTTT
NA,TRBV6-1,TRBJ1-2,many,CASIRRAEDGYTF,TGTGCCAGCATTCGGCGGGCAGAGGATGGCTACACCTTC
NA,TRBV5-8,TRBJ2-7,many,CASSPSYEQYF,TGTGCCAGCAGCCCTTCCTACGAGCAGTACTTC
NA,TRBV28,TRBJ1-4,many,CASSVGGEKLFF,TGTGCCAGCAGCGTGGGGGGGGAAAAACTGTTTTTT
NA,TRBV19,TRBJ1-1,many,CASSMVRASTEAFF,TGTGCCAGTAGTATGGTCAGGGCGAGCACTGAAGCTTTCTTT
NA,TRBV10-3,TRBJ1-5,many,CAISESGVPQPQHF,TGTGCCATCAGTGAGTCAGGGGTACCTCAGCCCCAGCATTTT
TRBD1,TRBV5-6,TRBJ1-1,many,CASTLGQGGTEAFF,TGTGCCAGCACCCTAGGACAGGGTGGAACTGAAGCTTTCTTT
NA,TRBV9,TRBJ1-5,many,CASSVGSVNQPQHF,TGTGCCAGCAGCGTAGGTTCAGTCAATCAGCCCCAGCATTTT
TRBD1,TRBV5-4,TRBJ2-2,many,CASSFGTGPTTRTGELFF,TGTGCCAGCAGCTTCGGGACAGGGCCGACGACTCGCACCGGGGAGCTGTTTTTT
NA,TRBV5-1,TRBJ1-1,many,CASTIGGLGNTEAFF,TGCGCCAGTACGATCGGAGGGCTCGGGAACACTGAAGCTTTCTTT
NA,TRBV2,TRBJ2-7,many,CASGSRFYEQYF,TGTGCCAGCGGGTCCAGGTTCTACGAGCAGTACTTC
TRBD2,TRBV28,TRBJ2-7,many,CASSLTSGGRHEQYF,TGTGCCAGCAGTTTGACTAGCGGGGGTCGCCACGAGCAGTACTTC
NA,TRBV21-1,TRBJ1-5,few,CASSKARSNQPQHF,TGTGCCAGCAGCAAAGCGCGGAGCAATCAGCCCCAGCATTTT
NA,TRBV11-2,TRBJ2-7,many,CASSRYEQYF,TGTGCCAGCAGTCGGTACGAGCAGTACTTC
TRBD2,TRBV30,TRBJ2-7,many,CAWSRGGTPYEQYF,TGTGCCTGGAGTCGGGGGGGGACCCCCTACGAGCAGTACTTC
TRBD1,TRBV4-1,TRBJ2-7,many,CASSQRDSRRSEQYF,TGCGCCAGCAGCCAACGGGACAGCCGTCGGAGCGAGCAGTACTTC
NA,TRBV30,TRBJ1-2,many,CAWSVHQAYGYTF,TGTGCCTGGAGTGTACACCAGGCCTATGGCTACACCTTC
TRBD1,TRBV7-3,TRBJ2-7,many,CASSLKGQGHEQYF,TGTGCCAGCAGCTTAAAGGGACAGGGGCACGAGCAGTACTTC
TRBD1,TRBV6-5,TRBJ2-7,many,CASSSPGQKTYEQYF,TGTGCCAGCAGTTCTCCGGGACAGAAGACCTACGAGCAGTACTTC
TRBD1,TRBV19,TRBJ1-5,many,CASSVQAGGHQPQHF,TGTGCCAGTAGTGTTCAGGCAGGGGGTCATCAGCCCCAGCATTTT
NA,TRBV7-3,TRBJ2-4,many,CASSPGLGNIQYF,TGTGCCAGCAGCCCGGGACTCGGGAACATTCAGTACTTC
NA,TRBV6-6,TRBJ2-7,NA,CASTRPGVDEQYF,TGTGCCAGCACACGCCCCGGGGTGGACGAGCAGTACTTC
NA,TRBV7-3,TRBJ2-3,NA,CASSSRIRLDTQYF,TGTGCCAGCAGCTCGCGGATCCGACTGGATACGCAGTATTTT
TRBD1,TRBV5-1,TRBJ2-7,many,CASSSGQEIHEQYF,TGCGCCAGCAGCTCGGGACAGGAAATCCACGAGCAGTACTTC
NA,TRBV6-6,TRBJ2-7,many,CASTPGAYEQYF,TGTGCCAGCACCCCGGGGGCCTACGAGCAGTACTTC
NA,TRBV6-5,TRBJ1-6,many,CATCRAGKNSPLHF,TGTGCCACCTGCCGGGCAGGGAAAAATTCACCCCTCCACTTT
TRBD1,TRBV2,TRBJ1-4,many,CASSESAGGREKLFF,TGTGCCAGCAGCGAGTCGGCAGGGGGGCGTGAAAAACTGTTTTTT
NA,TRBV5-1,TRBJ1-2,many,CASSLVGAPYSGYTF,TGCGCCAGCAGCTTGGTAGGAGCTCCCTATTCCGGCTACACCTTC
TRBD1,TRBV28,TRBJ1-5,many,CASRSTGNQPQHF,TGTGCCAGCAGGTCGACAGGGAATCAGCCCCAGCATTTT
NA,TRBV7-3,TRBJ1-1,many,CASSLSGNTEAFF,TGTGCCAGCAGCTTATCGGGGAACACTGAAGCTTTCTTT
TRBD1,TRBV4-3,TRBJ2-5,many,CASSQGTGGLQETQYF,TGCGCCAGCAGCCAAGGGACAGGGGGCCTCCAAGAGACCCAGTACTTC
NA,TRBV5-5,TRBJ2-5,many,CASSLTGAGETQYF,TGTGCCAGCAGCTTGACAGGGGCGGGGGAGACCCAGTACTTC
TRBD1,TRBV6-1,TRBJ2-7,NA,CASSLRGRRIDEQYF,TGTGCCAGCAGCCTAAGGGGGCGGCGTATCGACGAGCAGTACTTC
NA,TRBV2,TRBJ1-1,NA,CASREEGATEAFF,TGTGCCAGCAGGGAGGAGGGAGCCACTGAAGCTTTCTTT
TRBD1,TRBV6-5,TRBJ2-5,many,CASSAHRGSGETQYF,TGTGCCAGCAGTGCTCACAGGGGAAGTGGAGAGACCCAGTACTTC
TRBD2,TRBV4-3,TRBJ2-7,many,CASSQDGTTWAEQYF,TGCGCCAGCAGCCAAGACGGGACTACGTGGGCCGAGCAGTACTTC
TRBD1,TRBV15,TRBJ2-7,many,CATIPRGQGIDYEQYF,TGTGCCACCATCCCACGGGGACAGGGAATCGACTACGAGCAGTACTTC
TRBD1,TRBV28,TRBJ1-5,many,CASGGSGTGNQPQHF,TGTGCCAGCGGGGGCTCCGGGACAGGGAATCAGCCCCAGCATTTT
NA,TRBV28,TRBJ2-7,many,CASSFRAGRSEQYF,TGTGCCAGCAGTTTCCGGGCAGGGAGGTCCGAGCAGTACTTC
NA,TRBV5-1,TRBJ1-4,many,CASSFRGVGEKLFF,TGCGCCAGCAGCTTCAGGGGAGTAGGTGAAAAACTGTTTTTT
TRBD2,TRBV15,TRBJ2-1,many,CATSLSLADNEQFF,TGTGCCACCAGCCTTTCGCTAGCGGACAATGAGCAGTTCTTC
NA,TRBV28,TRBJ1-2,many,CASSLVGRDQHGYTF,TGTGCCAGCAGTTTAGTCGGCAGGGATCAACATGGCTACACCTTC
NA,TRBV13,TRBJ1-1,many,CASSPIGGVNTEAFF,TGTGCCAGCAGCCCGATCGGAGGGGTGAACACTGAAGCTTTCTTT
NA,TRBV28,TRBJ1-1,many,CASIRAGVPEAFF,TGTGCCAGCATCAGGGCAGGGGTCCCAGAAGCTTTCTTT
TRBD1,TRBV6-6,TRBJ2-7,many,CASSYSTGDQQYF,TGTGCCAGCAGTTACTCGACAGGGGACCAGCAGTACTTC
TRBD2,TRBV6-5,TRBJ2-7,NA,CASSYSSGGAYEQYF,TGTGCCAGCAGTTACTCTAGCGGGGGGGCCTACGAGCAGTACTTC
NA,TRBV27,TRBJ2-3,many,CASSFLRGGSPLTDTQYF,TGTGCCAGCAGTTTTCTTAGGGGGGGCTCCCCTTTGACAGATACGCAGTATTTT